This T cell receptor beta chain originates from a study of PD-L1 blockade in urothelial cancer. This CDR3 is built from 15 residues. V gave up 7 bases and J gave up 0 bases, with 13 bases separating them. Germline-derived CDR1 and CDR2 are LNHDA and SQIVND (reference sequence). The table came from immunoSEQ multiplex PCR; TCRdb's copy has only in-frame clones and leaves some out. The sample carries about 82,000 clones, roughly 87% recorded once. Sequences were derived from PBMCs, sampled around atezolizumab (anti-PD-L1) treatment. The rearrangement uses TRBV19 and TRBJ1-5; a weak D match, TRBD1 (5 bases). The origin of this receptor is a woman aged 70-85 years with urothelial cancer. DNA for the CDR3: TGTGCCAGTATTCTCGGACACTATAGCAATCAGCCCCAGCATTTT. Protein: CASILGHYSNQPQHF. Full variable domain (outside the CDR3, taken from reference TRBV19 and TRBJ1-5): DGGITQSPKYLFRKEGQNVTLSCEQNLNHDAMYWYRQDPGQGLRLIYYSQIVNDFQKGDIAEGYSVSREKKESFPLTVTSAQKNPTAFYLCASILGHYSNQPQHFGDGTRLSIL.